Below are 20 T cell receptor beta chains sequenced from a single sample in a study of sequential checkpoint blockade in melanoma. This table comes from immunoSEQ multiplex PCR, and its TCRdb copy is limited to in-frame clones, with some not included. The sample contains about 11,000 clones, approximately 80% of which appear only once. Documented treatment: randomized to nivolumab then ipilimumab (arm A) or the reverse (arm B). The material was CD8+ T cells sorted from blood (inferred from file names), obtained from a patient given nivolumab and ipilimumab in sequence. The receptors originated from a human donor with melanoma.

This clone has just a few counts. The chain uses TRBV18 and TRBJ2-7; no clear D. V lost 4 bases and J 0 bases, leaving 4 bases between the germline ends. CDR1 is KGHSH and CDR2 is LQKENI in the germline V gene. The CDR3 contains 12 residues. The CDR3 region has the DNA TGTGCCAGCTCACTGAGCTCCTACGAGCAGTACTTC. It codes for CASSLSSYEQYF.

This chain connects TRBV6-5 to TRBJ1-5, with D tentatively TRBD1 (6 bases). This CDR3 has 14 residues. The V end was cut by 5 bases, the J end by 4 bases, with 12 bases between. Per germline, CDR1 MNHEY and CDR2 SVGAGI. The CDR3, as DNA: TGTGCCAGCAGTACTACAGGGAATAATCAGCCCCAGCATTTT. Residues: CASSTTGNNQPQHF.

This clone was observed a single time. Germline is not matched at one junction end, which may reflect a read error. This sample also contains other DNA sequences that code for the same CDR3. V usage is TRBV6-5 and J usage is TRBJ2-5; 8 nucleotides agree with TRBD2. Germline V gene sequence: CDR1 MNHEY, CDR2 SVGAGI. CDR3 length equals 15 residues. CDR3 amino acids: CASSHSRGGYETQYF. In nucleotides, the CDR3 is TGTGCCAGCAGTCACTCCCGCGGGGGGTATGAGACCCAGTACTTC.

The CDR3 region is CASSAGGDTGELFF. CDR3 bases: TGTGCCAGCAGTGCCGGGGGGGACACCGGGGAGCTGTTTTTT. The chain combines TRBV6-4 with TRBJ2-2, with 8 bases lining up with TRBD2. There are 14 residues in the CDR3. With 4 bases clipped from V and 3 bases from J, the junction kept 1 base outside the gene matches. The germline V gene has CDR1 MRHNA and CDR2 SNTAGT.

This clone was found once. J is TRBJ2-2 and V is TRBV7-6; 8 positions match TRBD2. V lost 1 base and J lost 4; bases outside the gene matches: 5. The CDR3 has 16 residues. Germline CDR1 is SGHVS and CDR2 is FNYEAQ. CDR3 nucleotides: TGTGCCAGCAGCTTAGTTAGCGGGGATCGCACCGGGGAGCTGTTTTTT. Protein sequence: CASSLVSGDRTGELFF.

V is TRBV6-5 and J is TRBJ2-7; 7 bases fit TRBD1. CDR1 MNHEY and CDR2 SVGAGI come from the germline V gene. Trimming removed 5 bases from V and 6 bases from J; junction bases left unmatched: 7. The CDR3 consists of 13 residues. CDR3 in amino acids: CASSVQGESEQYF. The CDR3 nucleotides are TGTGCCAGCAGTGTTCAGGGGGAATCCGAGCAGTACTTC.

The rearrangement joins TRBV7-6 to TRBJ2-3, with 8 bases lining up with TRBD1. J lost 4 bases, V lost 5 bases, and 5 bases had no gene match. Looked up from germline, CDR1 is SGHVS and CDR2 is FNYEAQ. This CDR3 comprises 14 residues. CDR3 in DNA: TGTGCCAGCAGCCAGAGACAGGGGCCAGATACGCAGTATTTT. Translation: CASSQRQGPDTQYF.

This clone has just one count. This chain connects TRBV27 to TRBJ2-7; D is possibly TRBD1 (6 bases). In germline, CDR1 is MNHEY, CDR2 SMNVEV (reference sequence). This CDR3 has 15 amino acids. V lost 3 bases and J lost 3, with 15 bases in between. As DNA, the CDR3 is TGTGCCAGCAGTTTGGGCGACAGGATCGGCTACGAGCAGTACTTC. As protein: CASSLGDRIGYEQYF.

This chain uses TRBV28 with TRBJ2-7; possible D gene TRBD1, 6 bases. CDR3 length equals 14 residues. Germline V gene data show CDR1 as MDHEN and CDR2 as SYDVKM. Between the trimmed V and J ends, which lost 6 bases and 0 bases, there was a span of 12 bases. The CDR3 region has the DNA TGTGCCAGCAGCCGTCGACAGGCCTCCTACGAGCAGTACTTC. It encodes CASSRRQASYEQYF.

The chain uses TRBV15 and TRBJ2-2; 8 bases map to TRBD2. The junction had 13 bases not matched to a gene; V was cut back by 3 bases and J by 7 bases. The germline V gene has CDR1 LNHNV and CDR2 YYDKDF (reference sequence). The CDR3 is made up of 17 amino acids. The CDR3 loop is CATSSTLAGIIGGELFF. CDR3 sequence (DNA): TGTGCCACCAGCAGTACCTTAGCGGGAATAATTGGCGGGGAGCTGTTTTTT. Supplemented by reference TRBV15 and TRBJ2-2, the full variable domain reads DAMVIQNPRYQVTQFGKPVTLSCSQTLNHNVMYWYQQKSSQAPKLLFHYYDKDFNNEADTPDNFQSRRPNTSFCFLDIRSPGLGDTAMYLCATSSTLAGIIGGELFFGEGSRLTVL.

V gene TRBV6-5 combines with J gene TRBJ1-2; 10 bases line up with TRBD1. V was pared by 2 bases and J by 8 bases, with 11 bases of the junction left unmatched. This CDR3 comprises 16 residues. In germline, CDR1 is MNHEY, CDR2 SVGAGI. This CDR3 reads CASSYRSRMTGGGYTF. CDR3 DNA: TGTGCCAGCAGTTACCGAAGTCGGATGACAGGGGGCGGCTACACCTTC.

In the case of this clone: An end of the junction does not agree with germline; a read error may underlie this. V usage is TRBV5-1 and J usage is TRBJ2-1; the match to TRBD2 covers 10 bases. CDR1 is SGHRS, CDR2 YFSETQ, per germline. There are 15 residues in the CDR3. The CDR3 DNA sequence: TGCGCCAGCAGCCCTAGCGGGGGCCCCTACAATGAGCAGCTCTTC. Amino acid sequence: CASSPSGGPYNEQLF.

This clone has a handful of counts. The chain carries TRBV6-4 and TRBJ2-3, with TRBD2 matching 16 bases. CDR1 is MRHNA and CDR2 is SNTAGT in the germline V gene. This CDR3 comprises 16 residues. V lost 3 bases and J lost 4; bases outside the gene matches: 1. The CDR3, as DNA: TGTGCCAGCAGTGAGGGACTAGCGGGAGGGCCAGATACGCAGTATTTT. Translating it yields CASSEGLAGGPDTQYF.

This chain links TRBV6-5 with TRBJ2-6, with a tentative D call TRBD2 (6 bases). The germline V gene encodes CDR1 MNHEY and CDR2 SVGAGI. This CDR3 is built from 15 residues. The ends were cut back, 9 bases at V and 0 bases at J, with 12 bases in the middle. CDR3 nucleotides: TGTGCCAGTCCTGGGGGGAGCTCTGGGGCCAACGTCCTGACTTTC. Residues: CASPGGSSGANVLTF.

V is TRBV6-4 and J is TRBJ2-3; no clear D gene. The CDR3 runs 12 residues. Trimming pared 5 bases from V and 1 base from J, leaving 4 bases between. Looked up from germline, CDR1 is MRHNA and CDR2 is SNTAGT. The CDR3 is CASSSGTDTQYF. CDR3 DNA sequence: TGTGCCAGCAGTAGCGGCACAGATACGCAGTATTTT.

The J gene is TRBJ2-5, the V gene TRBV7-9, with a possible D match to TRBD2 (5 bases). CDR1 is SEHNR, CDR2 FQNEAQ, per germline (reference sequence). The V end was cut by 5 bases, the J end by 5 bases, with 21 bases between. This CDR3 comprises 16 residues. CDR3 in DNA: TGTGCCAGCAGCAGTGATCAGCGGCCAGCGCGGGAGACCCAGTACTTC. Translation gives CASSSDQRPARETQYF.

The rearrangement joins TRBV18 to TRBJ1-4, with 7 bases identical to TRBD1. Germline CDR1 and CDR2: KGHSH and LQKENI. The ends lost 2 bases at V and 3 bases at J; junction bases unmatched: 6. The CDR3 consists of 16 residues. DNA for the CDR3: TGTGCCAGCTCACCAGGGGACAGAGTGTCTAATGAAAAACTGTTTTTT. Encoded protein: CASSPGDRVSNEKLFF.

This clone was detected a few times. The rearrangement links TRBV7-9 to TRBJ2-7; a possible D gene is TRBD1 (5 bases). Trimming removed 6 bases at V and 1 base at J, with 16 bases between. The CDR3 has 15 amino acids. The germline gives CDR1 SEHNR, CDR2 FQNEAQ (reference sequence). The CDR3 nucleotides are TGTGCCAGCAGGGCAGGGTCCTCGGGTTCCTACGAGCAGTACTTC. Protein sequence: CASRAGSSGSYEQYF.

This clone showed up just once. This rearrangement joins TRBV2 to TRBJ2-7; 10 bases are a match to TRBD2. V lost 1 base and J lost 4; bases outside the gene matches: 1. CDR1 is SNHLY, CDR2 FYNNEI, per germline. The CDR3 consists of 14 residues. The CDR3 region has the DNA TGTGCCAGCAGTGAAGGACTAGCGGGTTACGAGCAGTACTTC. Protein: CASSEGLAGYEQYF.

With regard to this clone: Other DNA sequences in this specimen translate into the identical CDR3. V gene TRBV19 combines with J gene TRBJ1-6; 9 bases line up with TRBD1. Losses at the gene ends were 6 bases for V and 10 bases for J; bases not matched to a gene: 7. Germline V gene lookup returns CDR1 LNHDA and CDR2 SQIVND (reference sequence). The CDR3 totals 14 residues. As DNA, the CDR3 is TGTGCCAGTAGGTTTACAGGGGGCTACTCACCCCTCCACTTT. Its translation: CASRFTGGYSPLHF. Together with reference TRBV19 and TRBJ1-6, the CDR3 gives the full variable domain: DGGITQSPKYLFRKEGQNVTLSCEQNLNHDAMYWYRQDPGQGLRLIYYSQIVNDFQKGDIAEGYSVSREKKESFPLTVTSAQKNPTAFYLCASRFTGGYSPLHFGNGTRLTVT.